The T cell receptor (beta chain) under discussion was sequenced for a study of cytomegalovirus exposure and HLA in healthy donors. The PCR was carried out with 60 Vbeta primers and 13 Jbeta primers. Source study methods: A later analysis tallied 65 million to 85 million unique TCR beta chains, roughly 11 million of them shared. The table came from immunoSEQ multiplex PCR; TCRdb's copy has only in-frame clones and leaves some out. For V, J and clone size, that table is used; D and trimming come from the DNA. The sample carries about 180,000 clones, around 80% recorded once. General observations from the study: An analysis that was carried out later associated 16,000 or so TCR beta sequences with HLA alleles at 0.05 false discovery rate.

The germline gives CDR1 GTSNPN, CDR2 SVGIG (reference sequence). The CDR3 covers 16 residues. Turning to this clone: As yet, its antigen is unknown.

The source material was PBMCs. The rearrangement links TRBV30 to TRBJ2-5, with 9 nucleotides matching TRBD1. Near its end, the DNA agrees better with TRBJ2-7, so the J call may be wrong. The origin of this receptor is a woman aged 50 to 60 in good health and CMV-seropositive. The CDR3 region is CAWTNLGQGSSYEQYF. The CDR3 nucleotides are TGTGCCTGGACCAACTTAGGACAGGGGAGCTCCTACGAGCAGTACTTC.